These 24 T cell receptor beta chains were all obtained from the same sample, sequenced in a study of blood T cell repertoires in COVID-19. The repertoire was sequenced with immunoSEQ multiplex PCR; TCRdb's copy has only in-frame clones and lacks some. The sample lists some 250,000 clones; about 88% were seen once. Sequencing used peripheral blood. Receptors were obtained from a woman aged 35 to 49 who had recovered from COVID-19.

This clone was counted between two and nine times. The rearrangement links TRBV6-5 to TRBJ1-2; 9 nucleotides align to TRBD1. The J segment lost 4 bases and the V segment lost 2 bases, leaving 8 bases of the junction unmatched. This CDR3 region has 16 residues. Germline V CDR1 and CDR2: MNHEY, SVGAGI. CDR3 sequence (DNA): TGTGCCAGCAGTTACGAGGGACAGGGACTGGGCTATGGCTACACCTTC. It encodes CASSYEGQGLGYGYTF.

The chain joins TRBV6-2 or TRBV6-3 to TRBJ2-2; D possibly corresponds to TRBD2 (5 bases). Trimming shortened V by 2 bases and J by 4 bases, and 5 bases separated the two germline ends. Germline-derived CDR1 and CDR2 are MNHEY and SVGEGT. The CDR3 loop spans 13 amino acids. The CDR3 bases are TGTGCCAGCAGTTACCTAGCCACCGGGGAGCTGTTTTTT. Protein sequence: CASSYLATGELFF.

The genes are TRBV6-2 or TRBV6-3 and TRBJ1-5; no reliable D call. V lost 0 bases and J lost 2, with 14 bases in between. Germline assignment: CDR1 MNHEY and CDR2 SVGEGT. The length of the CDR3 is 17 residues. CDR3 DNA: TGTGCCAGCAGTTACTCGAGGGCAGTCGGGGGCAATCAGCCCCAGCATTTT. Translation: CASSYSRAVGGNQPQHF.

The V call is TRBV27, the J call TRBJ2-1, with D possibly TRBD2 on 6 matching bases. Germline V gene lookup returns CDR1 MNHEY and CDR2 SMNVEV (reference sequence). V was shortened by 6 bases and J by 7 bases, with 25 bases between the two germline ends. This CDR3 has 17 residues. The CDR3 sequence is CASSPGVSPSLGNEQFF. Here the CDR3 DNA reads TGTGCCAGCAGCCCGGGGGTTAGCCCCTCCTTGGGGAATGAGCAGTTCTTC.

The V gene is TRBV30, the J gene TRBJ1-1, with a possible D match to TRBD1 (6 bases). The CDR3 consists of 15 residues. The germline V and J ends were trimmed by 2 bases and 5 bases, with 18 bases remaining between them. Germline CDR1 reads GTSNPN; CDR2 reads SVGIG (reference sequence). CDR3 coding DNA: TGTGCCTGGAGTTCCCGCGGGGGGCTTGGGACTGAAGCTTTCTTT. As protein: CAWSSRGGLGTEAFF.

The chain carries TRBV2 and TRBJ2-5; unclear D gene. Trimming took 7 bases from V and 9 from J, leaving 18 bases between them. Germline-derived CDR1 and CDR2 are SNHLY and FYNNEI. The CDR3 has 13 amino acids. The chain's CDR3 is CASTRRPPEAQYF. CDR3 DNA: TGTGCCAGCACCCGACGACCCCCCGAGGCCCAGTACTTC.

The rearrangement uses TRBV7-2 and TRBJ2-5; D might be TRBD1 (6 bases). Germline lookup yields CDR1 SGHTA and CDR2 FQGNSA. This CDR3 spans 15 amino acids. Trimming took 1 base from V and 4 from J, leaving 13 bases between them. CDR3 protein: CASSLVPQGPETQYF. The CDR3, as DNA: TGTGCCAGCAGCTTAGTCCCCCAGGGGCCAGAGACCCAGTACTTC.

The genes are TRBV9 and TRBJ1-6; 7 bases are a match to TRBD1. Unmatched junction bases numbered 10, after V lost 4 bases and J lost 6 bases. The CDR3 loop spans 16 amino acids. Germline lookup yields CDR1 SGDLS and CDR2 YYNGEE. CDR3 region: CASSQGGGTANSPLHF. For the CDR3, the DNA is TGTGCCAGCAGCCAGGGGGGCGGGACAGCTAATTCACCCCTCCACTTT.

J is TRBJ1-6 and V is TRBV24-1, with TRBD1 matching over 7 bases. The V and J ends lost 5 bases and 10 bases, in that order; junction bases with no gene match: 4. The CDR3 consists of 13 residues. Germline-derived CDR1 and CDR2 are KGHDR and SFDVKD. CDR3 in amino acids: CATSAAGGSPLHF. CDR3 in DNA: TGTGCCACCAGTGCCGCAGGGGGGTCACCCCTCCACTTT.

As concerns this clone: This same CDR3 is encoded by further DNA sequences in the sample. CDR3 protein: CASSLGPNQPQHF. CDR3 coding DNA: TGTGCCAGCAGCTTGGGCCCTAATCAGCCCCAGCATTTT. J is TRBJ1-5 and V is TRBV7-2, with D unclear. The CDR3 spans 13 residues. The germline V gene encodes CDR1 SGHTA and CDR2 FQGNSA. V was clipped by 3 bases and J by 4 bases, with 7 bases between them.

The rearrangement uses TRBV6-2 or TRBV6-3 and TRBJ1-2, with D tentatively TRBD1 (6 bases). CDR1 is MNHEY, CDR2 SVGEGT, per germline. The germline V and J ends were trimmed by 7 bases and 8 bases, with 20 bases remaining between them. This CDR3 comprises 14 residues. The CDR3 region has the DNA TGTGCCAGCACCCCCTCCGGGGGGCGCTGGGGCTACACCTTC. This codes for CASTPSGGRWGYTF.

DNA of the CDR3: TGCGCCAGCAGCGAGGCACAGGGGGGGCCTTACAATGAGCAGTTCTTC. Protein: CASSEAQGGPYNEQFF. The chain uses TRBV5-1 and TRBJ2-1, with a tentative D call TRBD1 (8 bases). Germline V gives CDR1 SGHRS, CDR2 YFSETQ. The CDR3 totals 16 residues. Deletions cut 4 bases from V and 4 bases from J, with 18 bases between.

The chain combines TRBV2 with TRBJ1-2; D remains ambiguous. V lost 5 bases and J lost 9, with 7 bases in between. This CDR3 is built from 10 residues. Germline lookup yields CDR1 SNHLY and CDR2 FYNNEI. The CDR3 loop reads CASSRVSYTF. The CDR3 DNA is TGTGCCAGCAGTCGAGTTAGCTACACCTTC. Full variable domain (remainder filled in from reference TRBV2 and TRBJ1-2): EPEVTQTPSHQVTQMGQEVILRCVPISNHLYFYWYRQILGQKVEFLVSFYNNEISEKSEIFDDQFSVERPDGSNFTLKIRSTKLEDSAMYFCASSRVSYTFGSGTRLTVV.

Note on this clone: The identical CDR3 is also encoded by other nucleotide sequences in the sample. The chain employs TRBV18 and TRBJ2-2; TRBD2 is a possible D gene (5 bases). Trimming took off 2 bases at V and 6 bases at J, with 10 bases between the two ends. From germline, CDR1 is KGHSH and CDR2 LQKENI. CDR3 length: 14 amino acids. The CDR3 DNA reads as TGTGCCAGCTCACCAGCCGGGGTTGCCGGGGAGCTGTTTTTT. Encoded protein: CASSPAGVAGELFF.

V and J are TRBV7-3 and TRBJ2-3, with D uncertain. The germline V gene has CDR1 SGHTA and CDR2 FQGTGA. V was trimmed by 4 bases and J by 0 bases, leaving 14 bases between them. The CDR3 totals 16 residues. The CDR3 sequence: CASSSTPGRSTDTQYF. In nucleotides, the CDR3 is TGTGCCAGCAGCTCGACTCCGGGTCGGAGCACAGATACGCAGTATTTT.

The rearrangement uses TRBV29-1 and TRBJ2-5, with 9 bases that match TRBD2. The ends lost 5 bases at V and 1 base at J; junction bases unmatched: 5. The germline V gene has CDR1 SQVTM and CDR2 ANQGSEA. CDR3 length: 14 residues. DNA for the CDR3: TGCAGCGTTACAAGACTAGCGGCCCAAGAGACCCAGTACTTC. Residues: CSVTRLAAQETQYF.

The CDR3 nucleotides read TGTGCCAGCAGCCCAGACTCACCAGATACGCAGTATTTT. Translated, it gives CASSPDSPDTQYF. The rearrangement uses TRBV11-2 and TRBJ2-3; D unresolved. The CDR3 spans 13 residues. Germline V gene lookup returns CDR1 SGHAT and CDR2 FQNNGV. Trimming removed 5 bases from V and 4 bases from J, with 10 bases in between. The whole variable domain, filled in from reference TRBV11-2 and TRBJ2-3, reads EAGVAQSPRYKIIEKRQSVAFWCNPISGHATLYWYQQILGQGPKLLIQFQNNGVVDDSQLPKDRFSAERLKGVDSTLKIQPAKLEDSAVYLCASSPDSPDTQYFGPGTRLTVL.

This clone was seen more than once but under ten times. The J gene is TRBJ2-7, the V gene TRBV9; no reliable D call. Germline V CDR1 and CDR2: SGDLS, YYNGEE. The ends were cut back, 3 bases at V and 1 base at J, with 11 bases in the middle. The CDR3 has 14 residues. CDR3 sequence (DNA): TGTGCCAGCAGCGAGCCCCAGACTTCCTACGAGCAGTACTTC. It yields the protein CASSEPQTSYEQYF.

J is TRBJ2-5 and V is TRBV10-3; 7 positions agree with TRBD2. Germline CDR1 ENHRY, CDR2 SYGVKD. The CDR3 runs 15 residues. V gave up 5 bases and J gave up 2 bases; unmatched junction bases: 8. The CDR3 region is CAISPAGGGQETQYF. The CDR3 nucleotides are TGTGCCATCAGTCCGGCTGGGGGGGGGCAAGAGACCCAGTACTTC.

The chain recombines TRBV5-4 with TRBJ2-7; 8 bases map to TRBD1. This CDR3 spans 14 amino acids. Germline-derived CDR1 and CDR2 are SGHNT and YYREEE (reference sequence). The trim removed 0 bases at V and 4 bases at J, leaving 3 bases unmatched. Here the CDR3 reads CASSLATGDYEQYF. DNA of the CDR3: TGTGCCAGCAGCTTGGCGACAGGGGATTACGAGCAGTACTTC.

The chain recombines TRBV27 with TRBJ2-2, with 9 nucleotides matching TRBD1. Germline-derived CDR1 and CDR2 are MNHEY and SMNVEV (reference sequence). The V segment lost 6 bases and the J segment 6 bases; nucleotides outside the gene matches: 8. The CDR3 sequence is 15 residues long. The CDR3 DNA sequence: TGTGCCAGCAGCTCCGGGACAGGGTGGCCCGGGGAGCTGTTTTTT. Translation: CASSSGTGWPGELFF.

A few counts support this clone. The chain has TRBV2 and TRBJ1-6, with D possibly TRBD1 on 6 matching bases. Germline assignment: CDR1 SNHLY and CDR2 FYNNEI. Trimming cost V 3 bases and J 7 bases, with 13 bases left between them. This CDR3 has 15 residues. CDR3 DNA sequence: TGTGCCAGCAGTGAGGGAGGGGGGTCAAATTCACCCCTCCACTTT. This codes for CASSEGGGSNSPLHF.

The CDR3 spells CASSPGAGPDTQYF. The CDR3 nucleotides are TGTGCCAGTAGCCCCGGGGCGGGGCCAGATACGCAGTATTTT. The V and J genes are TRBV19 and TRBJ2-3; tentative D call: TRBD2 (6 bases). V was pared by 6 bases and J by 4 bases, with 14 bases between. CDR1 is LNHDA and CDR2 is SQIVND in the germline V gene (reference sequence). The CDR3 loop spans 14 amino acids.

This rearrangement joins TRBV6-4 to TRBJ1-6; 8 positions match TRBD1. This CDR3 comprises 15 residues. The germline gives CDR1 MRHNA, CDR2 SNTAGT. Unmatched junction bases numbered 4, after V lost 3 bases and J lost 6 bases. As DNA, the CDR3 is TGTGCCAGCAGTGAAAGAGGACAGGGTAATTCACCCCTCCACTTT. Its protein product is CASSERGQGNSPLHF.